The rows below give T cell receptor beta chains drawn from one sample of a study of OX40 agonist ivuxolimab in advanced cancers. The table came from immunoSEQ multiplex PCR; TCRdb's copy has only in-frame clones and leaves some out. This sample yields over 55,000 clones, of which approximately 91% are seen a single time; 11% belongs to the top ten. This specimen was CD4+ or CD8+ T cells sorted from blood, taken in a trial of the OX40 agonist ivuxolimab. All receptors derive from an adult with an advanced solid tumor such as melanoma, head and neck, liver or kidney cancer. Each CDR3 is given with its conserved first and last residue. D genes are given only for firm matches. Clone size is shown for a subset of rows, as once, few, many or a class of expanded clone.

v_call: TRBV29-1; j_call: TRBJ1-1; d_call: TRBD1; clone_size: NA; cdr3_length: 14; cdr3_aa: CSVEDQGVGTEAFF; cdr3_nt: TGCAGCGTTGAAGATCAGGGGGTGGGAACTGAAGCTTTCTTT
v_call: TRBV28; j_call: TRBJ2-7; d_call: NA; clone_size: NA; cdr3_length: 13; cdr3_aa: CASSPGQPYEQYF; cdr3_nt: TGTGCCAGCAGTCCTGGACAGCCCTACGAGCAGTACTTC
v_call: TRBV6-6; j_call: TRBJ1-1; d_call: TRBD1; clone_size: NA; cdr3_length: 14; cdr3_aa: CASRGDSLNTEAFF; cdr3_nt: TGTGCCAGCAGGGGGGACAGCTTGAACACTGAAGCTTTCTTT
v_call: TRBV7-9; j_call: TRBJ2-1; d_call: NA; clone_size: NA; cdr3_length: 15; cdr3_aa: CASSYGTDYYNEQFF; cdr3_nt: TGTGCCAGCAGCTACGGGACGGACTACTACAATGAGCAGTTCTTC
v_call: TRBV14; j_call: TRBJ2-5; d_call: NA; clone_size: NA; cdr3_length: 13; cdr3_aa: CARWGGGSETQYF; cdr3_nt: TGTGCGAGGTGGGGAGGGGGCAGTGAGACCCAGTACTTC
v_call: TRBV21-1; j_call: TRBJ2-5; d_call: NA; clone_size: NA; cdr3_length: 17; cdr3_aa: CASSKPREGREQETQYF; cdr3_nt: TGTGCCAGCAGCAAACCGCGGGAGGGCCGGGAGCAAGAGACCCAGTACTTC
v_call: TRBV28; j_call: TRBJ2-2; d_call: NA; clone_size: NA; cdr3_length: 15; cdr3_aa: CASSGGQPNTGELFF; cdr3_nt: TGTGCCAGCTCCGGCGGGCAGCCGAACACCGGGGAGCTGTTTTTT
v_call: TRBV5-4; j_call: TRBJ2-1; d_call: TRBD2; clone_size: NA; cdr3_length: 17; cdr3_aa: CASSLRGRIAGEFEQFF; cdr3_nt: TGTGCCAGCAGCTTGAGAGGGCGGATAGCGGGAGAGTTTGAGCAGTTCTTC
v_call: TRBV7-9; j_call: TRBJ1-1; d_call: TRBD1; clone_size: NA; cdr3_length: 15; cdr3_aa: CASSLPGQENTEAFF; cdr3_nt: TGTGCCAGCAGCCTTCCGGGACAGGAGAACACTGAAGCTTTCTTT
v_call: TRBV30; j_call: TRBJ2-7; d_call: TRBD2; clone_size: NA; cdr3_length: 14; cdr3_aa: CAWSVGEGLFEQYF; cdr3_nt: TGTGCCTGGAGTGTCGGGGAGGGCCTCTTCGAGCAGTACTTC
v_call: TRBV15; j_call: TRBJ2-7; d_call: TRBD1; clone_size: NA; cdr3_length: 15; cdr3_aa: CATSSTPGGSYEQYF; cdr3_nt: TGTGCCACCAGCAGTACCCCAGGGGGCTCCTACGAGCAGTACTTC
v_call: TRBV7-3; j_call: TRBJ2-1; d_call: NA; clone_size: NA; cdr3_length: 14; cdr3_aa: CASSLHSGYNEQFF; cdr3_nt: TGTGCCAGCAGCCTACATAGCGGCTACAATGAGCAGTTCTTC
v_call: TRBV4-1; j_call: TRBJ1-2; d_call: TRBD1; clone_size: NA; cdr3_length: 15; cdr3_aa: CASSPVGQGSAGYTF; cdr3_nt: TGCGCCAGCAGCCCCGTAGGACAGGGGAGTGCTGGCTACACCTTC
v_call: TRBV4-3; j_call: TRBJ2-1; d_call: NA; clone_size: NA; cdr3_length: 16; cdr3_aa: CASSQGGGGPYNEQFF; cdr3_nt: TGCGCCAGCAGCCAAGGGGGCGGGGGCCCCTACAATGAGCAGTTCTTC
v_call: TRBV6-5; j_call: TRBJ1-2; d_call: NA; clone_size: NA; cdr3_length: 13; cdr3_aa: CASSYQPSYGYTF; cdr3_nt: TGTGCCAGCAGTTATCAGCCCTCCTATGGCTACACCTTC
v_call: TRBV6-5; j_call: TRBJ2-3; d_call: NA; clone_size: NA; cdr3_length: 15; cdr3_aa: CASSYMETNTDTQYF; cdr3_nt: TGTGCCAGCAGTTACATGGAAACTAACACAGATACGCAGTATTTT
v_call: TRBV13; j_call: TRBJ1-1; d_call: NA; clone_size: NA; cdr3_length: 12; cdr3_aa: CASSPKNTEAFF; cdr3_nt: TGTGCCAGCAGCCCAAAGAACACTGAAGCTTTCTTT
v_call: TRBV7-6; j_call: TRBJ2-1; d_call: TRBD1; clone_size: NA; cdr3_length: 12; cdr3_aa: CASSPGGYEQFF; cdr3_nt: TGTGCCAGCAGCCCAGGGGGCTACGAGCAGTTCTTC
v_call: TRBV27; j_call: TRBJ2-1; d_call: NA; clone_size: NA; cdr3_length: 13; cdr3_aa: CASSLNSLVEQFF; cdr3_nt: TGTGCCAGCAGTTTAAACAGCTTGGTTGAGCAGTTCTTC
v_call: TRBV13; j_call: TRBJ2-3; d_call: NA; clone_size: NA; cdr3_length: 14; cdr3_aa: CASSFVTGTPFPYF; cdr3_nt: TGTGCCAGCAGCTTCGTAACCGGGACCCCTTTTCCGTATTTT
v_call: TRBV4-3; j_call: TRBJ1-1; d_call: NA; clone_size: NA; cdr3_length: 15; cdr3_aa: CASSFGTAQGTEAFF; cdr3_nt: TGCGCCAGCAGCTTCGGGACGGCGCAGGGCACTGAAGCTTTCTTT
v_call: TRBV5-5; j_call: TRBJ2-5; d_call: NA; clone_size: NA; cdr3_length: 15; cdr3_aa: CASSTWGDRIETQYF; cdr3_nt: TGTGCCAGCAGCACCTGGGGTGATAGGATAGAGACCCAGTACTTC
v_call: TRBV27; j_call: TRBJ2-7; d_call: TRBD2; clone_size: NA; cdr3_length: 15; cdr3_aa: CASSLGPSGSHEQYF; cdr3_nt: TGTGCCAGCAGTTTGGGGCCGAGCGGGAGCCACGAGCAGTACTTC
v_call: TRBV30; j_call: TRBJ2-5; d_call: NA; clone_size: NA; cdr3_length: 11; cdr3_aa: CAWSALATQYF; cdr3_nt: TGTGCCTGGAGTGCCTTAGCGACCCAGTACTTC
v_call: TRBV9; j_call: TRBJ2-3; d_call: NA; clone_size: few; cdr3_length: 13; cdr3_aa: CASNGGSTDTQYF; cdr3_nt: TGTGCCAGCAATGGGGGGAGCACAGATACGCAGTATTTT
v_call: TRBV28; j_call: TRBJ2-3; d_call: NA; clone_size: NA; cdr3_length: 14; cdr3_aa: CASSPGRPTDTQYF; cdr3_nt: TGTGCCAGCAGCCCCGGACGGCCCACAGATACGCAGTATTTT
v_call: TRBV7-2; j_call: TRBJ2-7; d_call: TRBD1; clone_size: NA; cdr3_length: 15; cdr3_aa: CASSLGTSTGGEQYF; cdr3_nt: TGTGCCAGCAGCTTAGGGACTTCGACAGGGGGGGAGCAGTACTTC
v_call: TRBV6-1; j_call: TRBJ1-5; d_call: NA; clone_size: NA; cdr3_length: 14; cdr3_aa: CASSESGSNQPQHF; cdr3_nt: TGTGCCAGCAGTGAATCGGGTAGCAATCAGCCCCAGCATTTT
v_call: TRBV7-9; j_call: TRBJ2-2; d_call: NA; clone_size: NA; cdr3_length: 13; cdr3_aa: CASSHTGTGELFF; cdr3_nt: TGTGCCAGCAGCCATACAGGGACCGGGGAGCTGTTTTTT